The next 20 T cell receptor beta chains were all read from a single sample in a study of post-analysis software for immune sequencing data. Whole-study findings and limits: Relative to controls, patients had five TRBV segments at higher frequency, with TRBV5-6, TRBV5-1 and TRBV20-1 among these.

Each TCR beta cDNA library carried unique molecular identifiers. TCRdb reprocessed the PCR reads with MiXCR, giving one entry per CDR3 protein. In the table there are approximately 400,000 distinct CDR3 sequences, 30% to 45% of which are singletons. Their antigens remain unidentified. Sequences were obtained from blood. These receptors were obtained from a girl between 5 and 17 years old with multiple sclerosis.

The J gene is TRBJ2-7, the V gene TRBV6-1; 9 positions agree with TRBD2. CDR3 size: 16 residues. Germline loops: CDR1 MNHNS, CDR2 SASEGT. Unmatched junction bases numbered 8, after V lost 3 bases and J lost 2 bases. The CDR3, as DNA: TGTGCCAGCAGTGACCAGGCTAGCGGGGACCCCTACGAGCAGTACTTC. It specifies CASSDQASGDPYEQYF.

This clonotype was detected a few times. The chain carries TRBV6-7 and TRBJ1-5; D gene uncertain. TRBV6-7 is an ORF, and what it does is uncertain. The CDR3 consists of 13 residues. Trimming removed 5 bases from V and 7 bases from J, with 12 bases in between. The CDR3: CASSPEREQPQHF. CDR3 DNA sequence: TGTGCCAGCAGTCCTGAGAGGGAGCAGCCCCAGCATTTT.

This clonotype appeared a few times. This rearrangement joins TRBV20-1 to TRBJ2-7; 9 positions match TRBD1. J was trimmed by 0 bases and V by 2 bases; bases with no gene match: 2. CDR1 and CDR2 from the germline V gene are DFQATT and SNEGSKA (reference sequence). The CDR3 has 14 residues. Written as DNA, the CDR3 is TGCAGTGCTAGAAGGGACAGGGTCTCCTACGAGCAGTACTTC. This translates into CSARRDRVSYEQYF.

In this sample, this clonotype turned up a few times. The rearrangement links TRBV12-3 or TRBV12-4 to TRBJ2-1; D may match TRBD1 or TRBD2 (5 bases each). Between the trimmed V and J ends, which lost 2 bases and 4 bases, there was a span of 9 bases. There are 14 residues in the CDR3. This CDR3 reads CASSLTGAYNEQFF. CDR3 nucleotide sequence: TGTGCCAGCAGTTTAACCGGGGCTTACAATGAGCAGTTCTTC.

V gene TRBV12-3 or TRBV12-4 combines with J gene TRBJ2-1; D perhaps matches TRBD2 (5 bases). V lost 8 bases to trimming and J lost 6 bases, with 20 bases between them. The CDR3 is made up of 15 amino acids. The CDR3 here is CASLKGLDIINEQFF. CDR3 in DNA: TGTGCCAGCCTTAAAGGACTTGACATTATCAATGAGCAGTTCTTC.

This chain links TRBV28 with TRBJ2-3; D is possibly TRBD1 or TRBD2 (6 bases each). V lost 5 bases and J 4 bases, leaving 16 bases between the germline ends. This CDR3 region has 15 residues. From germline, CDR1 is MDHEN and CDR2 SYDVKM. Written as DNA, the CDR3 is TGTGCCAGCAGTACACCCCCGGGGGCGGCAGATACGCAGTATTTT. The encoded protein is CASSTPPGAADTQYF.

There are a few counts of this clonotype. DNA of the CDR3: TGTGCCAGCAGCTTGGAAGCGGGGGGGCCGGAGGTGACAGATACGCAGTATTTT. Its protein is CASSLEAGGPEVTDTQYF. This chain joins TRBV5-7 and TRBJ2-3, with TRBD2 identical over 10 bases. TRBV5-7 is reported as an ORF; its role is uncertain. The CDR3 has 18 residues. J was trimmed by 3 bases and V by 0 bases; bases with no gene match: 10.

The sample holds a few counts of this clonotype. The chain has TRBV5-1 and TRBJ1-2; no firm D call. V was clipped by 4 bases and J by 4 bases, with 8 bases between them. The CDR3 runs to 12 residues. Germline CDR1 reads SGHRS; CDR2 reads YFSETQ. CDR3 loop: CASSLDAYGYTF. In nucleotides, the CDR3 is TGCGCCAGCAGCCTAGACGCCTATGGCTACACCTTC.

This chain joins TRBV6-5 and TRBJ1-6, with unresolved D. Deletions cut 6 bases from V and 3 bases from J, with 12 bases between. Germline V lookup: CDR1 MNHEY, CDR2 SVGAGI. The CDR3 is made up of 15 amino acids. In DNA, the CDR3 is TGTGCCAGCAGGCGTTCTGAAAGCTATAATTCACCCCTCCACTTT. Protein sequence: CASRRSESYNSPLHF.

The CDR3 DNA is TGTGCCAGCAGTTTTGGTCCGCGGGGAGGGGATAGTGAGCAGTTCTTC. This sequence encodes CASSFGPRGGDSEQFF. This chain joins TRBV12-3 or TRBV12-4 and TRBJ2-1; 7 bases agree with TRBD2. The CDR3 sequence is 16 residues long. V gave up 3 bases and J gave up 9 bases; unmatched junction bases: 14.

V is TRBV6-4 and J is TRBJ2-7; TRBD2 agrees at 13 bases. V lost 3 bases, J lost 0 bases, and 11 bases stayed unmatched. The CDR3 sequence is 19 residues long. The germline CDR1 and CDR2 sequences are MRHNA and SNTAGT. CDR3: CASSDPPGTSGEFSYEQYF. CDR3 DNA sequence: TGTGCCAGCAGTGATCCCCCTGGGACTAGCGGGGAGTTCTCCTACGAGCAGTACTTC.

The chain uses TRBV3-1 and TRBJ2-5; no reliable D call. The germline V and J ends were trimmed by 0 bases and 4 bases, with 12 bases remaining between them. Germline V gene sequence: CDR1 LGHDT, CDR2 YNNKEL (reference sequence). The CDR3 runs 15 residues. The CDR3 spells CASSQDYASRETQYF. The CDR3 DNA is TGTGCCAGCAGCCAAGATTATGCCTCTCGAGAGACCCAGTACTTC.

J is TRBJ2-7 and V is TRBV12-3 or TRBV12-4; 10 nucleotides align to TRBD1. The CDR3 covers 14 residues. The ends lost 4 bases at V and 5 bases at J; junction bases unmatched: 5. CDR3 coding DNA: TGTGCCAGCAGTTCCGGACAGGGGGAGGACGAGCAGTACTTC. It translates to CASSSGQGEDEQYF.

This clonotype was seen a few times. The chain has TRBV20-1 and TRBJ1-5, with no clear D. V dropped 5 bases and J dropped 2 bases, with 13 bases sitting between them. There are 14 residues in the CDR3. Germline assignment: CDR1 DFQATT and CDR2 SNEGSKA (reference sequence). The CDR3 reads CSALSLGGNQPQHF. The DNA of the CDR3 is TGCAGTGCTCTCAGCCTTGGTGGCAATCAGCCCCAGCATTTT.

The chain links TRBV14 to TRBJ2-7; D may be TRBD2 (6 bases). Trimming took off 1 base at V and 3 bases at J, with 10 bases between the two ends. This CDR3 contains 14 residues. The V gene's germline CDR1 is SGHDN and CDR2 FVKESK. The DNA for the CDR3 is TGTGCCAGCAGCCAAGGCGTGCGGGACTACGAGCAGTACTTC. Translating it yields CASSQGVRDYEQYF.

The chain links TRBV20-1 to TRBJ1-2; 10 nucleotides align to TRBD1. There are 12 residues in the CDR3. With 4 bases clipped from V and 6 bases from J, the junction kept 2 bases outside the gene matches. CDR1 is DFQATT and CDR2 is SNEGSKA in the germline V gene (reference sequence). The CDR3 nucleotides are TGCAGTGCTACGGACAGGGGGAATGGCTACACCTTC. It codes for CSATDRGNGYTF.

The chain couples TRBV5-1 to TRBJ1-2, with 9 bases identical to TRBD1. The CDR3 length is 15 residues. The germline V gene encodes CDR1 SGHRS and CDR2 YFSETQ. V lost 4 bases, J lost 8 bases, and 12 bases stayed unmatched. The CDR3 nucleotides are TGCGCCAGCAGCCAAGCATCAGACAGGGGGGAAGGCTACACCTTC. Its protein is CASSQASDRGEGYTF.

This clonotype was counted only a few times. The rearrangement links TRBV29-1 to TRBJ1-1; no clear D gene. The CDR3 consists of 11 residues. Per the germline V gene, CDR1 is SQVTM and CDR2 is ANQGSEA. Trimming stripped 6 bases from V and 1 base from J, with 6 bases between. Here the CDR3 DNA reads TGCAGCGTGGCACCGAACACTGAAGCTTTCTTT. This codes for CSVAPNTEAFF.

This clonotype was observed a few times. The chain couples TRBV5-6 to TRBJ2-5; D assignment may be TRBD1 or TRBD2 (7 bases each). The J call is doubtful: the DNA matches TRBJ2-7 better. The CDR3 totals 14 residues. Germline V gene sequence: CDR1 SGHDT, CDR2 YYEEEE. CDR3 coding DNA: TGTGCCAGCAGCTCCCTGGGAGGGGGCTCCGAGCAGTACTTC. Translation: CASSSLGGGSEQYF.

In nucleotides, the CDR3 is TGTGCCATCAGTGAGGAAGGCGGGACAGGGGTTAAAGGGACCCAGTACTTC. Residues: CAISEEGGTGVKGTQYF. This chain joins TRBV10-3 and TRBJ2-5; 10 bases are a match to TRBD1. Germline assignment: CDR1 ENHRY and CDR2 SYGVKD. J was trimmed by 7 bases and V by 2 bases; bases with no gene match: 13. The CDR3 has 17 amino acids.